This T cell receptor (beta chain) was obtained from a study of somatic mutations in cytotoxic T cells in rheumatoid arthritis. This clone has just one count. Its antigen is as yet unknown. TCRdb's table, derived via immunoSEQ multiplex PCR, lists solely in-frame clones and lacks some. Among 15,000 or so clones listed, 82% were seen once. The CDR3 is 14 residues long. Trimming took 0 bases from V and 3 from J, leaving 9 bases between them. Germline V gene data show CDR1 as SGHRS and CDR2 as YFSETQ. Study observations and caveats: Nobody had found out which antigens the expanded CD8+ clones targeted. A single CD8+ clone exceeded 20% of CD8+ cells in about an eighth of the roughly 65 patients.

V and J are TRBV5-1 and TRBJ1-1; tentative D call: TRBD1 (6 bases). The sequencing input was CD8+ T cells sorted from blood. The sequence came from an adult with rheumatoid arthritis. The CDR3 is CASSLAGGYTEAFF. Written as DNA, the CDR3 is TGCGCCAGCAGCTTGGCTGGGGGCTACACTGAAGCTTTCTTT.